The 2 T cell receptor beta chains listed next were all sequenced from one sample in a study of vaccination and CD4 T cells after COVID-19. The treatment here: approximately 9-day PBMC culture with coronavirus spike peptide pools or control peptides (ViraFEST assay). Cultured CD4+ T-cell DNA underwent Oncomine TCR Beta short-read sequencing. TCRdb redid the calling of the PCR reads with MiXCR, one entry per CDR3 protein. The sample lists more than 9,500 distinct CDR3 sequences, just over 20% occurring once. These receptors' targets are unknown. Sequenced material: CD4+ T cells from blood, cultured in vitro, taken before SARS-CoV-2 vaccination. Receptors were obtained from a human donor who received a COVID-19 vaccine.

The V and J genes are TRBV5-1 and TRBJ2-5, with D unclear. Per the germline V gene, CDR1 is SGHRS and CDR2 is YFSETQ. This CDR3 spans 13 amino acids. Trimming removed 1 base from V and 4 bases from J, with 8 bases in between. The DNA of the CDR3 is TGCGCCAGCAGCTTGTTGTTTTTAGAGACCCAGTACTTC. As protein: CASSLLFLETQYF. The whole variable domain, remainder taken from reference TRBV5-1 and TRBJ2-5, is KAGVTQTPRYLIKTRGQQVTLSCSPISGHRSVSWYQQTPGQGLQFLFEYFSETQRNKGNFPGRFSGRQFSNSRSEMNVSTLELGDSALYLCASSLLFLETQYFGPGTRLLVL.

About this clonotype itself: The junction differs from germline at one of its ends, possibly a read error. The chain combines TRBV20-1 with TRBJ2-3; D possibly corresponds to TRBD2 (7 bases). The CDR3 is 17 residues long. Germline values: CDR1 DFQATT, CDR2 SNEGSKA (reference sequence). The CDR3 protein is CSTSPPLSGGRTDTQYF. The CDR3 DNA sequence: TGCAGTACTAGCCCACCCCTTTCGGGGGGCCGCACAGATACGCAGTATTTT.